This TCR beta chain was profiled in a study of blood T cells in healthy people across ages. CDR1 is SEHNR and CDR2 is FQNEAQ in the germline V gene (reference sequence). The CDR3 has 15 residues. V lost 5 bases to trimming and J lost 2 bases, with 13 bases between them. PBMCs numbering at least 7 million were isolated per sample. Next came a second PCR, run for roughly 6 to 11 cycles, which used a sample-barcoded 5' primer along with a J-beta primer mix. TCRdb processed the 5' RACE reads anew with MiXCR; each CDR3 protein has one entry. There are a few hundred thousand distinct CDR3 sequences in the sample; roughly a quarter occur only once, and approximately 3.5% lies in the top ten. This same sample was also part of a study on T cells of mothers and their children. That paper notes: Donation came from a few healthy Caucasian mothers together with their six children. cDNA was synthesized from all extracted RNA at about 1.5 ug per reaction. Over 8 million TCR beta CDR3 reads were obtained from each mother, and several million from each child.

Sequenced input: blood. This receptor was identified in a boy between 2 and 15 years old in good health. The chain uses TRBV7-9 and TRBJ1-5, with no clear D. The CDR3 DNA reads TGTGCCAGCAGCCCAGACGAAGAGGGCAATCAGCCCCAGCATTTT. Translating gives CASSPDEEGNQPQHF.